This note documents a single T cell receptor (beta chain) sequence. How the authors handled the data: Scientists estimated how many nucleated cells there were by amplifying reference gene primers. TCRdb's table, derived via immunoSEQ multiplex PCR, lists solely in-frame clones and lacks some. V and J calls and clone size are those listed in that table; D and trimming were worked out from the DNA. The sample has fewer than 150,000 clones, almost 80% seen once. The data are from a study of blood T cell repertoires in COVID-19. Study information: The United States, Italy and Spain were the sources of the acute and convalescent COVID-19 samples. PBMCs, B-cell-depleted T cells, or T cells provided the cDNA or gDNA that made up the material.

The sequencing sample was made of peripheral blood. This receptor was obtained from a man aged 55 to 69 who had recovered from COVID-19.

The CDR3 loop is CASSWGQGPNTEAFF. CDR3 DNA: TGTGCCAGCAGCTGGGGACAGGGGCCGAACACTGAAGCTTTCTTT. This sequence joins TRBV11-1 and TRBJ1-1; 10 nucleotides line up with TRBD1. Germline V lookup: CDR1 SGHAT, CDR2 FQDESV (reference sequence). J lost 1 base, V lost 4 bases, and 3 bases had no gene match. The CDR3 has 15 amino acids.